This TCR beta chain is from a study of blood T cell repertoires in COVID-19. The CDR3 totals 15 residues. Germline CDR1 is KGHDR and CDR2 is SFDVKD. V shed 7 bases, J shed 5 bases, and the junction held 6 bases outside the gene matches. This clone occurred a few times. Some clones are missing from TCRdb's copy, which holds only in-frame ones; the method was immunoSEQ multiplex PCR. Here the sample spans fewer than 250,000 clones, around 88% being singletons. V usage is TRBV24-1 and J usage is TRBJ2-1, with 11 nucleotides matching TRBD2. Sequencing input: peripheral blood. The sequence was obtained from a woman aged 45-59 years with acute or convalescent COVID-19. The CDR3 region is CATSPGLADDNEQFF. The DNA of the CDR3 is TGTGCCACCAGCCCGGGACTAGCGGATGACAATGAGCAGTTCTTC.